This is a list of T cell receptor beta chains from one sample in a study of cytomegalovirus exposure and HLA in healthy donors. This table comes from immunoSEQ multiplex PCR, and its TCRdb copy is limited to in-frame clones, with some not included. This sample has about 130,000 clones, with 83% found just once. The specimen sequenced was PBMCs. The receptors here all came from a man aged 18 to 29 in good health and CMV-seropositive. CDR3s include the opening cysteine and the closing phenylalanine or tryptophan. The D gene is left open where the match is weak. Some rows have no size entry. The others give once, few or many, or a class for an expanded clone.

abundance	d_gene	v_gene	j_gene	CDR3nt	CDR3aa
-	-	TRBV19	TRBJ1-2	TGTGCCAGTACCCCCGGCGGGGGGCTCTATGGCTACACCTTC	CASTPGGGLYGYTF
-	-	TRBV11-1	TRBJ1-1	TGTGCCAGCAGACACCTGTCCACTGAAGCTTTCTTT	CASRHLSTEAFF
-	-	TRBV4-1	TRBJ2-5	TGCGCCAGCAGCCAAGATCTTCGTGCCGGAGAGACCCAGTACTTC	CASSQDLRAGETQYF
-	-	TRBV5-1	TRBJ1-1	TGCGCCAGCAGCTTTCTGACGGGCGGGCACACTGAAGCTTTCTTT	CASSFLTGGHTEAFF
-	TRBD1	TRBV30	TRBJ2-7	TGTGCCTGGAGTGGACCGGGACAGGGTTCCTACGAGCAGTACTTC	CAWSGPGQGSYEQYF
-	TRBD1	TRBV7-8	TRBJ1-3	TGTGCCAGCAGCACCCAAATGAGACAAGACAGGGTTTGGGGATTAGGTGGAAACACCATATATTTT	CASSTQMRQDRVWGLGGNTIYF
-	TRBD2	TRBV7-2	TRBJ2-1	TGTGCCAGCAGCTTTGTTGCGGGGGGGCCCAATGAGCAGTTCTTC	CASSFVAGGPNEQFF
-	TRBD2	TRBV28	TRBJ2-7	TGTGCCAGCATCGCATCTAGCGGGGGATACGAGCAGTACTTC	CASIASSGGYEQYF
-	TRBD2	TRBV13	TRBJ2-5	TGTGCCAGCAGCCCATCAAGCGGGGGGGCCGGTGAGACCCAGTACTTC	CASSPSSGGAGETQYF
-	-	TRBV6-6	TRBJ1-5	TGTGCCAGCACCCCTGGGGGGAAACAGCCCCAGCATTTT	CASTPGGKQPQHF
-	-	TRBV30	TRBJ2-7	TGTGCCTCCCACCCGGCAGGAGGTAGGGAGCAGTACTTC	CASHPAGGREQYF
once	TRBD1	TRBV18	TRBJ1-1	TGTGCCAGCTCACCGGGACAGGGAATGGGTGAAGCTTTCTTT	CASSPGQGMGEAFF
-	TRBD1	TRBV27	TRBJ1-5	TGTGCCAGCAGCGCGGGACAGGCTAATCAGCCCCAGCATTTT	CASSAGQANQPQHF
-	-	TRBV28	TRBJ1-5	TGTGCCAGCAGGGCGGAGCAGGGAAATCAGCCCCAGCATTTT	CASRAEQGNQPQHF
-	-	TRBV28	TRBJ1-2	TGTGCCGGCAGTTCGGATCTGGACACCTATGGCTACACCTTC	CAGSSDLDTYGYTF
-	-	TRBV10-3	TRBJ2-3	TGTGCCACGTCCCTAGCCCTGAGCACAGATACGCAGTATTTT	CATSLALSTDTQYF
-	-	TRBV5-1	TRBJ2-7	TGCGCCAGCGGGGAAAGGCGGGCCGAGCAGTACTTC	CASGERRAEQYF